This T cell receptor beta chain was sequenced in a study of T cell changes during pregnancy in multiple sclerosis. This clone was observed a few times. Generated by immunoSEQ multiplex PCR, the TCRdb table keeps only in-frame clones and is missing some. The table records about 36,000 clones, nearly 95% of them present only once. Per the germline V gene, CDR1 is ENHRY and CDR2 is SYGVKD. The CDR3 covers 13 residues. Losses at the gene ends were 6 bases for V and 4 bases for J; bases not matched to a gene: 2. The TCR originated in a female donor in good health, enrolled as a control in a pregnancy study. Sequencing used CD4+ T cells from peripheral blood mononuclear cells, obtained in the third trimester of pregnancy. The genes are TRBV10-3 and TRBJ1-2, with 10 bases that match TRBD1. The CDR3 is CAIRGTGVYGYTF. CDR3 sequence (DNA): TGTGCCATCAGGGGGACAGGGGTCTATGGCTACACCTTC.